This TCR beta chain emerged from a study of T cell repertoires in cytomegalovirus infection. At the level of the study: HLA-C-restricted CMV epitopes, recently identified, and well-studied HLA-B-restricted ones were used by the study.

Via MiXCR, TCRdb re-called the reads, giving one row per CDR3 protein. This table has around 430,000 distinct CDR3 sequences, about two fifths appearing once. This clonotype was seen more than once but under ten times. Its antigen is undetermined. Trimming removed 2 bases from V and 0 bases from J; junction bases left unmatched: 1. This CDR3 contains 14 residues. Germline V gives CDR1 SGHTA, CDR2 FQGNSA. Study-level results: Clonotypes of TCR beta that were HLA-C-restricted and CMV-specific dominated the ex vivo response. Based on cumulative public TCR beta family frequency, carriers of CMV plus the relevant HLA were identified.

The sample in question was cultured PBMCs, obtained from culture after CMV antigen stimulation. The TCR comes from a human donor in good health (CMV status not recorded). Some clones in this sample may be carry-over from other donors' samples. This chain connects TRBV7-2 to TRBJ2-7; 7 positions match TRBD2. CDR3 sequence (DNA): TGTGCCAGCAGCTTACGACTAGCCTCCTACGAGCAGTACTTC. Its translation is CASSLRLASYEQYF.